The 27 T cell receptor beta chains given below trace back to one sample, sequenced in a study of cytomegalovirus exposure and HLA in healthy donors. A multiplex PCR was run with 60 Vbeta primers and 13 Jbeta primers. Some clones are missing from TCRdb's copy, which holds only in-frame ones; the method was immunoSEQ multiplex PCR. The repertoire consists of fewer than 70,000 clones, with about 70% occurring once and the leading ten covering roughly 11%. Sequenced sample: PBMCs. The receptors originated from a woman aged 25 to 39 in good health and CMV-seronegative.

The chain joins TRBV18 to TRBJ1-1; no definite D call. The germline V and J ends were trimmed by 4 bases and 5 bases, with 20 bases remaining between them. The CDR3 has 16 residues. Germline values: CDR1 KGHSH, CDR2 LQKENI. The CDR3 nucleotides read TGTGCCAGCTCACGGCTCTCGAGACAAGGAGGGACTGAAGCTTTCTTT. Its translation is CASSRLSRQGGTEAFF.

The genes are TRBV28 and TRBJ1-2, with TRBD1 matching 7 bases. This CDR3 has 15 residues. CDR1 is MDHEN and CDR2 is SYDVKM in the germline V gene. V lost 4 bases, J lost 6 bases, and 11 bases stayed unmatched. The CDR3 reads CASSYRTGGLDGYTF. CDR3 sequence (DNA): TGTGCCAGCAGTTACCGGACAGGAGGCCTCGATGGCTACACCTTC.

The CDR3 here is CASSRGSGNTIYF. CDR3 DNA sequence: TGTGCCAGCAGCCGGGGGTCTGGAAACACCATATATTTT. V gene TRBV7-6 combines with J gene TRBJ1-3, with D tentatively TRBD1 (5 bases). V dropped 5 bases and J dropped 1 base, with 6 bases sitting between them. The CDR3 covers 13 residues. The germline gives CDR1 SGHVS, CDR2 FNYEAQ. The full variable domain, its missing parts supplied by reference TRBV7-6 and TRBJ1-3, is GAGVSQSPRYKVTKRGQDVALRCDPISGHVSLYWYRQALGQGPEFLTYFNYEAQQDKSGLPNDRFSAERPEGSISTLTIQRTEQRDSAMYRCASSRGSGNTIYFGEGSWLTVV.

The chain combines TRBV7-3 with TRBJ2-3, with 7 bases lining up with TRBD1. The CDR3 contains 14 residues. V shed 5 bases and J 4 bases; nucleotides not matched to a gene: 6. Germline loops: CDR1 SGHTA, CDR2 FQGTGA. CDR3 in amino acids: CASSPGQAADTQYF. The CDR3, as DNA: TGTGCCAGCAGCCCCGGACAGGCGGCAGATACGCAGTATTTT. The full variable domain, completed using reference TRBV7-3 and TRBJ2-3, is GAGVSQTPSNKVTEKGKYVELRCDPISGHTALYWYRQSLGQGPEFLIYFQGTGAADDSGLPNDRFFAVRPEGSVSTLKIQRTERGDSAVYLCASSPGQAADTQYFGPGTRLTVL.

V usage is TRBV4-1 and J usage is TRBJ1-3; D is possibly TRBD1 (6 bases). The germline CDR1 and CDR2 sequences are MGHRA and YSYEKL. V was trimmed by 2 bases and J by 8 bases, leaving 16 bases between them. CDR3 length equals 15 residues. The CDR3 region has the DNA TGCGCCAGCAGCCAACAACAGGGTGTGCTGGACACCATATATTTT. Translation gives CASSQQQGVLDTIYF.

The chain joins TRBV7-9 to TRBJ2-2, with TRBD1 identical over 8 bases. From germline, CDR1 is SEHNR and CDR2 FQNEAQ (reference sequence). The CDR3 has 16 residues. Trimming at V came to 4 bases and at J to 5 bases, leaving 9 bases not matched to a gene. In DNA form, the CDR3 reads TGTGCCAGCAGCTACCGACAGGGGAGGCGGACCGGGGAGCTGTTTTTT. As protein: CASSYRQGRRTGELFF.

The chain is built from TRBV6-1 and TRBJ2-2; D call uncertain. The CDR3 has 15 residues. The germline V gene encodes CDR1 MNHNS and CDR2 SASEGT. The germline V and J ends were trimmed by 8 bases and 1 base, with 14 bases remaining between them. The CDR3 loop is CASGQWRLNTGELFF. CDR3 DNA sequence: TGTGCCAGCGGTCAGTGGAGACTGAACACCGGGGAGCTGTTTTTT.

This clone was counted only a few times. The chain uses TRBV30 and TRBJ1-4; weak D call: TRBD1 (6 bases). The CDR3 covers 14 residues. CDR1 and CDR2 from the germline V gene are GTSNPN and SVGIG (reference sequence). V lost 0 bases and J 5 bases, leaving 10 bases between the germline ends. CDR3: CAWSVGQLNEKLFF. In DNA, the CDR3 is TGTGCCTGGAGTGTTGGACAGCTGAATGAAAAACTGTTTTTT.

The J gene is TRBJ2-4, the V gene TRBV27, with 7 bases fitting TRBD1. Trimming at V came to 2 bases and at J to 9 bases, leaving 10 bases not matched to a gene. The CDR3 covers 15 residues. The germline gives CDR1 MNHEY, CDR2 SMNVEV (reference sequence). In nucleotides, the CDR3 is TGTGCCAGCAGTTTAGACAGGGATAAGTTTGGCATTCAGTACTTC. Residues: CASSLDRDKFGIQYF.

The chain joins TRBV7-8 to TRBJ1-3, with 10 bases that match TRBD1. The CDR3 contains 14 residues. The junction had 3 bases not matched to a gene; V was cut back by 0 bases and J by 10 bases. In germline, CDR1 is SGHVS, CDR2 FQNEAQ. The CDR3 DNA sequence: TGTGCCAGCAGCTTAGCGACAGGGGGCCGGACCATATATTTT. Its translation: CASSLATGGRTIYF.

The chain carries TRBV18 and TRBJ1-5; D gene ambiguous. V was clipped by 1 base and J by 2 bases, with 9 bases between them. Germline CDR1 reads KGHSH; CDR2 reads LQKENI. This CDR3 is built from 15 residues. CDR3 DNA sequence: TGTGCCAGCTCACCACAAACGGGTCGCAATCAGCCCCAGCATTTT. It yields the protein CASSPQTGRNQPQHF.

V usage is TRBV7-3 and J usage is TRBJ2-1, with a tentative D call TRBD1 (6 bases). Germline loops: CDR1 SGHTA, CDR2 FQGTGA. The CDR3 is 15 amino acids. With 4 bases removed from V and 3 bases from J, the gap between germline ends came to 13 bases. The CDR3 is CASSSQGRGYNEQFF. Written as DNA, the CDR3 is TGTGCCAGCAGCTCCCAGGGCAGGGGCTACAATGAGCAGTTCTTC.

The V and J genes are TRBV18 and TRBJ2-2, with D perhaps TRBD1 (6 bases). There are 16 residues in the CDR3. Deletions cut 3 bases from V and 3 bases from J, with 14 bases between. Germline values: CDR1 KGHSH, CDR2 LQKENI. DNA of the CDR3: TGTGCCAGCTCACCGACCGGACAGATTTACACCGGGGAGCTGTTTTTT. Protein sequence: CASSPTGQIYTGELFF.

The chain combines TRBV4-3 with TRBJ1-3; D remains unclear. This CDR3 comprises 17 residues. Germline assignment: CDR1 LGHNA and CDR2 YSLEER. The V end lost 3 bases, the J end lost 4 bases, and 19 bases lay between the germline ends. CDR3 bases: TGCGCCAGCAGCCAGACTGACGCACGGAAGTCCGGAAACACCATATATTTT. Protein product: CASSQTDARKSGNTIYF.

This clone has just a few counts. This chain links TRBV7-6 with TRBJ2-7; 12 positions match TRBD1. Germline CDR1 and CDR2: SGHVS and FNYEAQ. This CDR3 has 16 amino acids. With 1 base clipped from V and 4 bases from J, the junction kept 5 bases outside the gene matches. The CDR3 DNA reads TGTGCCAGCAGCTTAGAACCGGGACAGGGGGCTTACGAGCAGTACTTC. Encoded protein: CASSLEPGQGAYEQYF.

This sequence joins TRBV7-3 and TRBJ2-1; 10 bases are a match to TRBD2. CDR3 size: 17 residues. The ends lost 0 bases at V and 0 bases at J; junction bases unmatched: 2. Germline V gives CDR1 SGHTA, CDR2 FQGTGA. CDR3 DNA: TGTGCCAGCAGCTTAACCAGGACTAGCGGCTCCTACAATGAGCAGTTCTTC. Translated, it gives CASSLTRTSGSYNEQFF.

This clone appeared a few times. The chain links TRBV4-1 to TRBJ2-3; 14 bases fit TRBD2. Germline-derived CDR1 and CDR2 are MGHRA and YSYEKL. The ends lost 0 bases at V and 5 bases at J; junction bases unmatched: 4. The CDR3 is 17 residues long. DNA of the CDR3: TGCGCCAGCAGCCAAGACCGGACTAGCGGGGGGAGAGATACGCAGTATTTT. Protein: CASSQDRTSGGRDTQYF.

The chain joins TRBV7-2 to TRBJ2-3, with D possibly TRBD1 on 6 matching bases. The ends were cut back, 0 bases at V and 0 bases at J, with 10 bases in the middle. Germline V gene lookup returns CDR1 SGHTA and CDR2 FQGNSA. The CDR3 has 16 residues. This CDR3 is CASSLAPRGSTDTQYF. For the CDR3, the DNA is TGTGCCAGCAGCTTAGCGCCCAGGGGAAGCACAGATACGCAGTATTTT. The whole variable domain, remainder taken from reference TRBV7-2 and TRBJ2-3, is GAGVSQSPSNKVTEKGKDVELRCDPISGHTALYWYRQSLGQGLEFLIYFQGNSAPDKSGLPSDRFSAERTGGSVSTLTIQRTQQEDSAVYLCASSLAPRGSTDTQYFGPGTRLTVL.

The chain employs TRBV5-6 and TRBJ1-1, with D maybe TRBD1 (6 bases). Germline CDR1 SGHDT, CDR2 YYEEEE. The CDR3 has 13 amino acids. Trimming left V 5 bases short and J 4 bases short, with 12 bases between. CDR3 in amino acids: CASSGQLGTEAFF. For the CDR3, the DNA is TGTGCCAGCAGTGGACAGCTGGGCACTGAAGCTTTCTTT.

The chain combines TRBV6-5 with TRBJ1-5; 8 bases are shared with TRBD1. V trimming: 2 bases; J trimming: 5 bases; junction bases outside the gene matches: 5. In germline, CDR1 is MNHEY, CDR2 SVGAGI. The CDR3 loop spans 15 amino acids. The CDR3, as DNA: TGTGCCAGCAGTTACACCGGACAGGGCCATCAGCCCCAGCATTTT. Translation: CASSYTGQGHQPQHF.

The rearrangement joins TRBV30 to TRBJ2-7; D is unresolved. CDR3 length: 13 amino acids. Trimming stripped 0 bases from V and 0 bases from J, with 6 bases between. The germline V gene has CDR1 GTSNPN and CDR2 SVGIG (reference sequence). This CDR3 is CAWSVQVSYEQYF. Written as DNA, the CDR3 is TGTGCCTGGAGTGTACAAGTCTCCTACGAGCAGTACTTC.

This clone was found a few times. The CDR3 protein is CASSDSSGGANEQFF. The CDR3 DNA follows: TGTGCCAGCAGTGACTCTAGCGGGGGGGCCAATGAGCAGTTCTTC. The chain combines TRBV6-4 with TRBJ2-1; 11 bases match TRBD2. The V segment lost 0 bases and the J segment 6 bases; nucleotides outside the gene matches: 1. The CDR3 consists of 15 residues. Germline V lookup: CDR1 MRHNA, CDR2 SNTAGT.

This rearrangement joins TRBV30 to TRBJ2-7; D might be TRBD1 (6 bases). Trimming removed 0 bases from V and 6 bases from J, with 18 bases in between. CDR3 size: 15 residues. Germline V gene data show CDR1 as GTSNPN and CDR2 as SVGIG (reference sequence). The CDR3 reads CAWSVGVRGSREQYF. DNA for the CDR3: TGTGCCTGGAGTGTGGGAGTCAGGGGTAGTCGCGAGCAGTACTTC.

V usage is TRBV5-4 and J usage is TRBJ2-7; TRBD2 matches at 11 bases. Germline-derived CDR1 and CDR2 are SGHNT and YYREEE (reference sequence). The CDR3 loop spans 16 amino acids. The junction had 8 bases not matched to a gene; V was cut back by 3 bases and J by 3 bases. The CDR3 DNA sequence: TGTGCCAGCAGCTCCGGGACTAGCGGCGACAACTACGAGCAGTACTTC. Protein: CASSSGTSGDNYEQYF.

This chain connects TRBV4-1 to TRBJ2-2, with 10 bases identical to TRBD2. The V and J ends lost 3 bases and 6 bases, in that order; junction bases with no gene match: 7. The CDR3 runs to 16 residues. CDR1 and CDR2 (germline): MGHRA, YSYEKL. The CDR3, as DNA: TGCGCCAGCAGCCACACCAGCGGGGGGGTTCCCGGGGAGCTGTTTTTT. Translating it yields CASSHTSGGVPGELFF.

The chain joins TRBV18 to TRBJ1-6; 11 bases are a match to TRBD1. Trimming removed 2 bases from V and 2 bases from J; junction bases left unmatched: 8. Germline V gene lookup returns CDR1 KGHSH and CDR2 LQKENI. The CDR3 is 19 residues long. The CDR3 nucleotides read TGTGCCAGCTCACCAGGCCCGGACAGGGGGCGCCCCTATAATTCACCCCTCCACTTT. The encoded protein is CASSPGPDRGRPYNSPLHF.

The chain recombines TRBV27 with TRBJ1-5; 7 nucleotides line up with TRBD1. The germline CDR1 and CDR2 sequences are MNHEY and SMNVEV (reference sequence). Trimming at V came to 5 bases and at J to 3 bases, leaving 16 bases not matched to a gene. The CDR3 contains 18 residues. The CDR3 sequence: CASSSLGSGGMDNQPQHF. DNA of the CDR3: TGTGCCAGCAGTAGTTTGGGGTCAGGGGGAATGGACAATCAGCCCCAGCATTTT.